This T cell receptor beta chain is drawn from a study of CD4+ T cells in melanoma. Only in-frame clones appear in the TCRdb table, and some are missing; sequencing was by immunoSEQ multiplex PCR. The table records 15,000 to 20,000 clones, around 85% of them present only once. Germline-derived CDR1 and CDR2 are SGHRS and YFSETQ. V dropped 4 bases and J dropped 5 bases, with 15 bases sitting between them. There are 14 residues in the CDR3. Study-level points and caveats: Reportedly, melanoma neoantigen-specific CD4+ T cells showed varied differentiation states.

A remark on this clone: Its target is unknown.

The V and J genes are TRBV5-1 and TRBJ1-2, with D maybe TRBD1 (5 bases). The material sequenced was cells from a culture (not recorded whether cultured in vitro). The origin of this receptor is a human donor with melanoma. CDR3 DNA: TGCGCCAGCAGCGGTCAGGGAGGTGAATATGGCTACACCTTC. Its translation is CASSGQGGEYGYTF.